The next 8 T cell receptor beta chains were all read from a single sample in a study of T cell responses to AZD1222 COVID-19 vaccine. This table comes from immunoSEQ multiplex PCR, and its TCRdb copy is limited to in-frame clones, with some not included. The table shows 100,000 to 150,000 clones, with 75% to 90% occurring only once. The sequencing here drew on peripheral blood, taken on day 0 of AZD1222 vaccination. The source is an adult in good health.

This chain links TRBV5-1 with TRBJ1-1; possible D gene TRBD1, 5 bases. With 0 bases removed from V and 5 bases from J, the gap between germline ends came to 11 bases. Looked up from germline, CDR1 is SGHRS and CDR2 is YFSETQ. CDR3 length equals 14 residues. CDR3 loop: CASSLGPRGTEAFF. The CDR3 DNA is TGCGCCAGCAGCTTGGGACCTCGGGGGACTGAAGCTTTCTTT.

The chain combines TRBV9 with TRBJ2-7; D is possibly TRBD2 (7 bases). CDR1 and CDR2 from the germline V gene are SGDLS and YYNGEE. V lost 3 bases, J lost 0 bases, and 19 bases lay in between. The CDR3 is 17 residues long. CDR3 nucleotide sequence: TGTGCCAGCAGCGCTGGGGGAGGGGACACCACCTCCTACGAGCAGTACTTC. It encodes CASSAGGGDTTSYEQYF.

V gene TRBV12-3 or TRBV12-4 combines with J gene TRBJ1-6; D remains unclear. The CDR3 loop spans 13 amino acids. Trimming left V 2 bases short and J 8 bases short, with 7 bases between. As DNA, the CDR3 is TGTGCCAGCAGTTTATCGGAGGATTCACCCCTCCACTTT. It yields the protein CASSLSEDSPLHF.

V usage is TRBV28 and J usage is TRBJ2-3, with a weak D call TRBD2 (5 bases). The germline V and J ends were trimmed by 5 bases and 2 bases, with 14 bases remaining between them. In germline, CDR1 is MDHEN, CDR2 SYDVKM. This CDR3 is 15 amino acids long. The CDR3 loop is CASSPPMDFTDTQYF. CDR3 nucleotide sequence: TGTGCCAGCAGTCCCCCCATGGACTTCACAGATACGCAGTATTTT. Full variable domain (outside the CDR3, taken from reference TRBV28 and TRBJ2-3): DVKVTQSSRYLVKRTGEKVFLECVQDMDHENMFWYRQDPGLGLRLIYFSYDVKMKEKGDIPEGYSVSREKKERFSLILESASTNQTSMYLCASSPPMDFTDTQYFGPGTRLTVL.

The CDR3, as DNA: TGTGCCATCAGTGCAGTGAACACTGAAGCTTTCTTT. It encodes CAISAVNTEAFF. The chain recombines TRBV10-3 with TRBJ1-1; no definite D call. Looked up from germline, CDR1 is ENHRY and CDR2 is SYGVKD. The CDR3 consists of 12 residues. Trimming pared 4 bases from V and 0 bases from J, leaving 3 bases between.

This chain links TRBV9 with TRBJ1-4; D uncertain. V shed 2 bases and J shed 8 bases, with 7 bases lying between them. The CDR3 has 12 amino acids. The germline CDR1 and CDR2 sequences are SGDLS and YYNGEE. CDR3 DNA sequence: TGTGCCAGCAGCGTGGGCGAGGAAAAACTGTTTTTT. Residues: CASSVGEEKLFF.

The chain couples TRBV27 to TRBJ2-1, with D uncertain. The V end lost 1 base, the J end lost 5 bases, and 9 bases lay between the germline ends. Germline CDR1 reads MNHEY; CDR2 reads SMNVEV (reference sequence). CDR3 length equals 14 residues. The CDR3 coding sequence is TGTGCCAGCAGTTTATTTACAGACCACAATGAGCAGTTCTTC. It translates to CASSLFTDHNEQFF.

This chain links TRBV10-2 with TRBJ2-7; perhaps TRBD1 as D (5 bases). Trimming left V 1 base short and J 4 bases short, with 11 bases between. This CDR3 is built from 14 residues. CDR1 and CDR2 (germline): WSHSY, SAAADI. The CDR3 DNA reads TGCGCCAGCAGTGAGTATCCGGACAAATACGAGCAGTACTTC. Its protein is CASSEYPDKYEQYF.